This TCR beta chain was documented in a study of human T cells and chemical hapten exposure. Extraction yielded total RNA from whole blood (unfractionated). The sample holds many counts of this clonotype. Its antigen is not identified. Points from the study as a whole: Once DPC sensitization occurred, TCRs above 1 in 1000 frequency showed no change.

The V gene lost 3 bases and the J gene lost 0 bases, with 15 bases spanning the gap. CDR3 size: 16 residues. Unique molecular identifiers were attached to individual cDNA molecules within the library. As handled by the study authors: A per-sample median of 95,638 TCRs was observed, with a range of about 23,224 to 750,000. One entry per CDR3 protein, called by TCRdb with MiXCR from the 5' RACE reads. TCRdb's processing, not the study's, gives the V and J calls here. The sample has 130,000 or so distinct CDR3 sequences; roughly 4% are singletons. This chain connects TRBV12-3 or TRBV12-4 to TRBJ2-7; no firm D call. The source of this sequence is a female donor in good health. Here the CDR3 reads CASSLVWTDLSYEQYF. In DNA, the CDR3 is TGTGCCAGCAGTTTGGTTTGGACCGACCTCTCCTACGAGCAGTACTTC.